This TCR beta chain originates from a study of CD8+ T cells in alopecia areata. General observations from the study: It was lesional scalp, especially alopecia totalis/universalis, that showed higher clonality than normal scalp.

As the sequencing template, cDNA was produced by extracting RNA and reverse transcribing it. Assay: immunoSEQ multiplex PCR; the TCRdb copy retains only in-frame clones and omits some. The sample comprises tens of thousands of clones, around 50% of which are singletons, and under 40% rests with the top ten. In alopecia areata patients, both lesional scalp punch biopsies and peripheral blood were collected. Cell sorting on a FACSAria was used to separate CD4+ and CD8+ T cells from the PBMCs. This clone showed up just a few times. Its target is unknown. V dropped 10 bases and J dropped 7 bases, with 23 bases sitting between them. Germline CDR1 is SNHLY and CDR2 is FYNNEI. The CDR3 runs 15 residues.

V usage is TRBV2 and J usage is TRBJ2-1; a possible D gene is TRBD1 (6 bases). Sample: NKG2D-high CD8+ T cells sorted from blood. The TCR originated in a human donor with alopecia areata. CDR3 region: CANYRTAYTENEQFF. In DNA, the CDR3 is TGTGCCAACTACCGGACAGCATACACAGAAAATGAGCAGTTCTTC.